The 20 T cell receptor beta chains below come from one sample, sequenced in a study of blood T cell repertoires in COVID-19. Measured with immunoSEQ multiplex PCR; TCRdb has only the in-frame clones, and not every one. The top ten clones hold 0.55% of a sample with 30,000 or so clones, 70% to 90% of them seen once. The specimen sequenced was peripheral blood. The receptor set was obtained from a woman aged 40 to 50 with active or convalescent COVID-19.

The J gene is TRBJ2-3, the V gene TRBV5-1; 9 positions agree with TRBD1. The CDR3 totals 18 residues. Trimming took 0 bases from V and 4 from J; bases not matched to a gene: 12. CDR1 and CDR2 from the germline V gene are SGHRS and YFSETQ. CDR3 protein: CASSLAPGQGSIADTQYF. The CDR3 region has the DNA TGCGCCAGCAGCTTGGCACCGGGACAGGGAAGTATCGCAGATACGCAGTATTTT.

This clone was recorded a few times. The rearrangement links TRBV7-3 to TRBJ2-7, with a possible D match to TRBD2 (6 bases). The CDR3 is 13 amino acids. V dropped 2 bases and J dropped 6 bases, with 11 bases sitting between them. Per germline, CDR1 SGHTA and CDR2 FQGTGA. The CDR3 region has the DNA TGTGCCAGCAGCTTACTAGTGGGGGGCGAGCAGTACTTC. It yields the protein CASSLLVGGEQYF. Using reference TRBV7-3 and TRBJ2-7 for the parts outside the CDR3, the full variable domain is GAGVSQTPSNKVTEKGKYVELRCDPISGHTALYWYRQSLGQGPEFLIYFQGTGAADDSGLPNDRFFAVRPEGSVSTLKIQRTERGDSAVYLCASSLLVGGEQYFGPGTRLTVT.

V gene TRBV6-2 or TRBV6-3 combines with J gene TRBJ1-2, with 8 bases matching TRBD1. With V trimmed by 6 bases and J by 4 bases, 4 bases remained unmatched. Germline-derived CDR1 and CDR2 are MNHEY and SVGEGT. The CDR3 contains 13 residues. CDR3 loop: CASSIDRGYGYTF. The DNA for the CDR3 is TGTGCCAGCAGCATAGACAGGGGCTATGGCTACACCTTC.

The chain couples TRBV27 to TRBJ1-3; 10 bases agree with TRBD1. The CDR3 contains 15 residues. With V trimmed by 3 bases and J by 2 bases, 1 base remained unmatched. Germline-derived CDR1 and CDR2 are MNHEY and SMNVEV (reference sequence). CDR3: CASSFDRGPGNTIYF. The CDR3 DNA reads as TGTGCCAGCAGTTTCGACAGGGGGCCTGGAAACACCATATATTTT.

The chain joins TRBV10-2 to TRBJ1-5; D gene ambiguous. V lost 8 bases and J lost 4, with 18 bases in between. The germline V gene has CDR1 WSHSY and CDR2 SAAADI. The CDR3 runs to 15 residues. CDR3 nucleotide sequence: TGCGCCAGCTCGTACGGTCGGTCGGGAAATCAGCCCCAGCATTTT. Translation: CASSYGRSGNQPQHF.

This chain uses TRBV5-1 with TRBJ1-1, with 8 bases lining up with TRBD1. The CDR3 has 17 residues. Germline V lookup: CDR1 SGHRS, CDR2 YFSETQ. J lost 1 base, V lost 2 bases, and 10 bases had no gene match. CDR3 coding DNA: TGCGCCAGCAGCTTTGGCTCAGGGGGCCCGGGGAACACTGAAGCTTTCTTT. Its protein product is CASSFGSGGPGNTEAFF. Looking up the rest from reference TRBV5-1 and TRBJ1-1 gives the full variable domain: KAGVTQTPRYLIKTRGQQVTLSCSPISGHRSVSWYQQTPGQGLQFLFEYFSETQRNKGNFPGRFSGRQFSNSRSEMNVSTLELGDSALYLCASSFGSGGPGNTEAFFGQGTRLTVV.

V usage is TRBV5-1 and J usage is TRBJ2-5; the match to TRBD2 covers 10 bases. This CDR3 has 17 amino acids. Germline V gene data show CDR1 as SGHRS and CDR2 as YFSETQ. The trim removed 2 bases at V and 4 bases at J, leaving 11 bases unmatched. CDR3 loop: CASSLNPSGRASETQYF. The DNA for the CDR3 is TGCGCCAGCAGCTTAAACCCCAGCGGGAGGGCCTCAGAGACCCAGTACTTC.

V is TRBV6-5 and J is TRBJ2-7; possibly TRBD2 for D (6 bases). Germline-derived CDR1 and CDR2 are MNHEY and SVGAGI. The CDR3 has 10 amino acids. V was clipped by 7 bases and J by 9 bases, with 10 bases between them. As DNA, the CDR3 is TGTGCCAGCAAAGTGGGGGGGCAGTACTTC. Translation gives CASKVGGQYF.

The chain recombines TRBV3-1 (or the pseudogene TRBV3-2) with TRBJ1-6, with D possibly being TRBD1 (5 bases). This CDR3 spans 15 amino acids. CDR1 and CDR2 from the germline V gene are LGHDT and YNNKEL (reference sequence). V dropped 0 bases and J dropped 7 bases, with 10 bases sitting between them. The CDR3 DNA sequence: TGTGCCAGCAGCCAAGATGTAGCAGGGAATTCACCCCTCCACTTT. Its protein is CASSQDVAGNSPLHF.

This chain uses TRBV28 with TRBJ2-5; 10 bases map to TRBD2. Germline CDR1 and CDR2: MDHEN and SYDVKM. J was trimmed by 10 bases and V by 7 bases; bases with no gene match: 15. The CDR3 loop spans 15 amino acids. The CDR3 DNA reads as TGTGCCAGCACTCAATCAGGGACTAGCGAGAGAGTCCAGTACTTC. Translated: CASTQSGTSERVQYF. Using reference TRBV28 and TRBJ2-5 for the parts outside the CDR3, the full variable domain is DVKVTQSSRYLVKRTGEKVFLECVQDMDHENMFWYRQDPGLGLRLIYFSYDVKMKEKGDIPEGYSVSREKKERFSLILESASTNQTSMYLCASTQSGTSERVQYFGPGTRLLVL.

The chain carries TRBV5-1 and TRBJ1-1; D not certain. This CDR3 contains 14 residues. V was trimmed by 3 bases and J by 0 bases, leaving 9 bases between them. CDR1 SGHRS and CDR2 YFSETQ come from the germline V gene. This CDR3 is CASSSLQMNTEAFF. DNA for the CDR3: TGCGCCAGCAGCTCGCTTCAGATGAACACTGAAGCTTTCTTT. Supplemented by reference TRBV5-1 and TRBJ1-1, the full variable domain reads KAGVTQTPRYLIKTRGQQVTLSCSPISGHRSVSWYQQTPGQGLQFLFEYFSETQRNKGNFPGRFSGRQFSNSRSEMNVSTLELGDSALYLCASSSLQMNTEAFFGQGTRLTVV.

The rearrangement joins TRBV9 to TRBJ2-7, with 8 bases matching TRBD2. In germline, CDR1 is SGDLS, CDR2 YYNGEE. The CDR3 runs to 16 residues. Unmatched junction bases numbered 11, after V lost 4 bases and J lost 2 bases. The CDR3 coding sequence is TGTGCCAGCAGCCCCCGAGCGGGAGACGGCGCCTACGAGCAGTACTTC. Protein: CASSPRAGDGAYEQYF. The full variable domain, with the rest looked up from reference TRBV9 and TRBJ2-7, is DSGVTQTPKHLITATGQRVTLRCSPRSGDLSVYWYQQSLDQGLQFLIQYYNGEERAKGNILERFSAQQFPDLHSELNLSSLELGDSALYFCASSPRAGDGAYEQYFGPGTRLTVT.

The chain has TRBV5-1 and TRBJ1-1, with TRBD1 identical over 8 bases. This CDR3 has 16 amino acids. Germline V gene data show CDR1 as SGHRS and CDR2 as YFSETQ. Unmatched junction bases numbered 12, after V lost 4 bases and J lost 4 bases. The CDR3 sequence: CASSLGQGGVGTEAFF. CDR3 DNA: TGCGCCAGCAGCCTCGGACAGGGCGGAGTGGGCACTGAAGCTTTCTTT.

The chain uses TRBV4-1 and TRBJ1-2, with 10 bases identical to TRBD1. The CDR3 extends over 17 amino acids. Trimming removed 4 bases from V and 4 bases from J; junction bases left unmatched: 12. Germline V gene sequence: CDR1 MGHRA, CDR2 YSYEKL. The CDR3 loop reads CASSRRDRGDWSYGYTF. CDR3 nucleotides: TGCGCCAGCAGCCGCCGGGACAGGGGTGATTGGAGCTATGGCTACACCTTC.

V gene TRBV30 combines with J gene TRBJ2-2; 11 bases are shared with TRBD2. The CDR3 is made up of 15 amino acids. J gave up 3 bases and V 0 bases, and 0 bases lay outside the gene matches. Germline CDR1 is GTSNPN and CDR2 is SVGIG (reference sequence). DNA of the CDR3: TGTGCCTGGAGTGTACTAGCGGGAGACACCGGGGAGCTGTTTTTT. Its protein is CAWSVLAGDTGELFF.

This chain links TRBV18 with TRBJ1-1, with D maybe TRBD1 (5 bases). The CDR3 has 16 amino acids. Trimming took off 3 bases at V and 3 bases at J, with 17 bases between the two ends. Looked up from germline, CDR1 is KGHSH and CDR2 is LQKENI. The CDR3 DNA follows: TGTGCCAGCTCACCCGGAGAGCGGGGCCCTTACACTGAAGCTTTCTTT. This encodes CASSPGERGPYTEAFF.

V is TRBV12-3 or TRBV12-4 and J is TRBJ2-1; no clear D. Trimming left V 6 bases short and J 13 bases short, with 13 bases between. This CDR3 has 11 amino acids. CDR3 loop: CASSSSRQQFF. As DNA, the CDR3 is TGTGCCAGCAGCTCCTCCAGACAACAGTTCTTC.

This clone was seen only a few times. This chain links TRBV4-1 with TRBJ2-3; D is possibly TRBD1 (6 bases). Germline loops: CDR1 MGHRA, CDR2 YSYEKL. CDR3 length: 15 residues. V lost 2 bases, J lost 0 bases, and 9 bases lay in between. CDR3 DNA sequence: TGCGCCAGCAGCCAAACAGGGTGGAGCACAGATACGCAGTATTTT. It is translated as CASSQTGWSTDTQYF.

The chain is built from TRBV2 and TRBJ1-1; no clear D gene. Germline V gives CDR1 SNHLY, CDR2 FYNNEI. The CDR3 has 14 amino acids. Trimming removed 6 bases from V and 0 bases from J, with 11 bases in between. CDR3 nucleotide sequence: TGTGCCAGCAGGGAGGGTGGCATGAACACTGAAGCTTTCTTT. Translation: CASREGGMNTEAFF.

This clone was recorded only once. The rearrangement uses TRBV7-9 and TRBJ2-2; no definite D call. This CDR3 has 13 residues. The germline V gene encodes CDR1 SEHNR and CDR2 FQNEAQ (reference sequence). The V end lost 1 base, the J end lost 7 bases, and 7 bases lay between the germline ends. For the CDR3, the DNA is TGTGCCAGCAGCTTAGGGCCAATCGGGGAGCTGTTTTTT. Protein sequence: CASSLGPIGELFF.